These 9 T cell receptor beta chains originate from one sample sequenced in a study of identical twins. MiXCR, run by TCRdb on the 5' RACE reads, gives a single entry per CDR3 protein. This table holds 700,000 or so distinct CDR3 sequences, about 9.4% found once. This sample also belongs to another study, concerning yellow fever vaccine responses in identical twins.

Sequencing input: PBMCs. These receptor sequences come from a woman under 30 in good health.

The J gene is TRBJ2-7, the V gene TRBV6-2 or TRBV6-3, with TRBD1 as a possible D gene (5 bases). V lost 5 bases and J 0 bases, leaving 20 bases between the germline ends. Germline CDR1 MNHEY, CDR2 SVGEGT. The CDR3 runs 17 residues. The CDR3 bases are TGTGCCAGCAGTACCCCACACGACAGTTACTTCTCCTACGAGCAGTACTTC. Translating it yields CASSTPHDSYFSYEQYF.

This clonotype was counted a few times. The rearrangement links TRBV7-9 to TRBJ2-3, with D perhaps matching TRBD2 (6 bases). CDR3 length equals 14 residues. Germline V gives CDR1 SEHNR, CDR2 FQNEAQ (reference sequence). The V end lost 7 bases, the J end lost 2 bases, and 13 bases lay between the germline ends. CDR3 amino acids: CASIPGLITDTQYF. The CDR3 region has the DNA TGTGCCAGCATCCCGGGACTTATCACAGATACGCAGTATTTT. Combining the CDR3 with reference TRBV7-9 and TRBJ2-3 gives the whole variable domain DTGVSQNPRHKITKRGQNVTFRCDPISEHNRLYWYRQTLGQGPEFLTYFQNEAQLEKSRLLSDRFSAERPKGSFSTLEIQRTEQGDSAMYLCASIPGLITDTQYFGPGTRLTVL.

This clonotype was observed a handful of times. Written as DNA, the CDR3 is TGTGCCATCCTACAGGGGCGGAACACTGAAGCTTTCTTT. As protein: CAILQGRNTEAFF. The chain combines TRBV28 with TRBJ1-1; 7 positions match TRBD1. CDR3 length equals 13 residues. The V gene end was trimmed by 10 bases and the J gene end by 1 base; junction bases not matched to a gene: 6. Per the germline V gene, CDR1 is MDHEN and CDR2 is SYDVKM.

This clonotype was counted between two and nine times. The V and J genes are TRBV6-6 and TRBJ2-2; the D is unclear. This CDR3 comprises 13 residues. The ends were cut back, 7 bases at V and 5 bases at J, with 11 bases in the middle. Germline assignment: CDR1 MNHNY and CDR2 SVGAGI (reference sequence). CDR3 sequence (DNA): TGTGCCAGCAATCCTAGTGGAACCGGGGAGCTGTTTTTT. It encodes CASNPSGTGELFF.

This rearrangement joins TRBV6-4 to TRBJ2-2; D not resolved. This CDR3 contains 13 residues. V shed 3 bases and J shed 4 bases, with 6 bases lying between them. The germline CDR1 and CDR2 sequences are MRHNA and SNTAGT. CDR3 loop: CASSEAPTGELFF. CDR3 coding DNA: TGTGCCAGCAGTGAAGCGCCCACCGGGGAGCTGTTTTTT.

This clonotype was detected ten times or more. The chain is built from TRBV20-1 and TRBJ2-7; 16 bases map to TRBD2. V lost 5 bases and J lost 2; bases outside the gene matches: 9. The CDR3 consists of 17 residues. Germline values: CDR1 DFQATT, CDR2 SNEGSKA (reference sequence). CDR3 sequence (DNA): TGCAGTGCTGTTCCGGGACTAGCGGGAGGGGGGACCTACGAGCAGTACTTC. This gives the protein CSAVPGLAGGGTYEQYF.

V gene TRBV24-1 combines with J gene TRBJ2-7; D tentatively fits TRBD1 or TRBD2 (5 bases each). The CDR3 is 14 residues long. Germline lookup yields CDR1 KGHDR and CDR2 SFDVKD. V lost 4 bases and J 2 bases, leaving 11 bases between the germline ends. The CDR3 spells CATSDSGPAYEQYF. The DNA for the CDR3 is TGTGCCACCAGTGACTCGGGACCAGCCTACGAGCAGTACTTC.

This clonotype has just a few counts. The chain couples TRBV20-1 to TRBJ2-5; D gene uncertain. Trimming took off 6 bases at V and 7 bases at J, with 15 bases between the two ends. Germline CDR1 DFQATT, CDR2 SNEGSKA (reference sequence). There are 12 residues in the CDR3. For the CDR3, the DNA is TGCAGTGCCACGGACGGCTCCCGGACCCAGTACTTC. Translation gives CSATDGSRTQYF.

This clonotype was detected a few times. This chain joins TRBV28 and TRBJ2-5, with a tentative D call TRBD1 (5 bases). Germline CDR1 reads MDHEN; CDR2 reads SYDVKM. The length of the CDR3 is 16 residues. The germline V and J ends were trimmed by 5 bases and 5 bases, with 21 bases remaining between them. The CDR3 here is CASSQRGIGAVETQYF. The CDR3 coding sequence is TGTGCCAGCAGTCAGCGTGGGATTGGGGCTGTGGAGACCCAGTACTTC.